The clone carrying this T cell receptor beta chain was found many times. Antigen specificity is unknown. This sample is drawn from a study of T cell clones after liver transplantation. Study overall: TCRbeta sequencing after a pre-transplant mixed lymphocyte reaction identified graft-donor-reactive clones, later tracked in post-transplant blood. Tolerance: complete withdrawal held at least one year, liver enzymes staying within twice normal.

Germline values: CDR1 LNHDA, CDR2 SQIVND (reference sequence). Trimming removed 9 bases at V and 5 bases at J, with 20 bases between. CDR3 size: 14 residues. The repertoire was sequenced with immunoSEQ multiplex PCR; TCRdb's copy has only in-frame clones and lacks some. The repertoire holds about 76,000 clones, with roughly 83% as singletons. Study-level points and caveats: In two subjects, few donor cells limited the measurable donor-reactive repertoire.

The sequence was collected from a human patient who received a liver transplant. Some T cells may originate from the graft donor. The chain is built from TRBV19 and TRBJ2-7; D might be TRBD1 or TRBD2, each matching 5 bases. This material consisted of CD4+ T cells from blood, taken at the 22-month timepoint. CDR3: CASQRTISVNEQYF. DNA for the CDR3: TGTGCCAGCCAGAGGACAATTAGCGTAAACGAGCAGTACTTC.